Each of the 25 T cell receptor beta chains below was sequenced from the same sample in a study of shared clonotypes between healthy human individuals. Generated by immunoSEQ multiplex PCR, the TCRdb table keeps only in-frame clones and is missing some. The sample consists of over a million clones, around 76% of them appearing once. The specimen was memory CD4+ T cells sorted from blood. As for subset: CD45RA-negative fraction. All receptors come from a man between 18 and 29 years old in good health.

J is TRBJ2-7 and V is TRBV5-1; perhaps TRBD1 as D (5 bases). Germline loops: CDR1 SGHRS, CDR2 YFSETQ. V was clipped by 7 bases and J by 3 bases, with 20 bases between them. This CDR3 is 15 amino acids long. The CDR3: CASSPGRGPDYEQYF. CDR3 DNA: TGCGCCAGCTCCCCGGGTAGGGGCCCCGACTACGAGCAGTACTTC.

The CDR3 DNA is TGTGCCAGTAGTATTTCGACTCTAGGGGAGGGCATTCAGTACTTC. Its translation is CASSISTLGEGIQYF. The V and J genes are TRBV19 and TRBJ2-4, with TRBD2 matching 7 bases. V shed 3 bases and J 9 bases; nucleotides not matched to a gene: 11. CDR1 LNHDA and CDR2 SQIVND come from the germline V gene (reference sequence). CDR3 size: 15 residues.

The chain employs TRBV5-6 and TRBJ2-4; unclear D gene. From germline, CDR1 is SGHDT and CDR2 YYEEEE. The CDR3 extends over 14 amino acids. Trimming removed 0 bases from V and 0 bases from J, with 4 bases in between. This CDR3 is CASSLALAKNIQYF. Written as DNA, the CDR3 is TGTGCCAGCAGCTTGGCCTTAGCCAAAAACATTCAGTACTTC.

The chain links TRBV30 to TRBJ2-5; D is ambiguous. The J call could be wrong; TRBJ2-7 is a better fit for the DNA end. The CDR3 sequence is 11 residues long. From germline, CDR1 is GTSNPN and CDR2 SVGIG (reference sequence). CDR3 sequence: CAWSVMGEQYF. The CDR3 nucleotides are TGTGCCTGGAGTGTAATGGGCGAGCAGTACTTC.

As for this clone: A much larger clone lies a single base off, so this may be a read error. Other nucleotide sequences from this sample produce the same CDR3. CDR3 in amino acids: CASRSYNEQFF. The CDR3 region has the DNA TGTGCCAGCAGATCCTACAATGAGCAGTTCTTC. V gene TRBV6-5 combines with J gene TRBJ2-1; D uncertain. Germline V gene data show CDR1 as MNHEY and CDR2 as SVGAGI. The CDR3 runs 11 residues. Trimming removed 6 bases at V and 1 base at J, with 1 base between.

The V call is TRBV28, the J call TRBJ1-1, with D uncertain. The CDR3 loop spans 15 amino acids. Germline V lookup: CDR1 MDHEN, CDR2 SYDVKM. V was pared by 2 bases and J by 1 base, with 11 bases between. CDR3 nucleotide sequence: TGTGCCAGCAGTTTAAGGGTCAGAAAGAACACTGAAGCTTTCTTT. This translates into CASSLRVRKNTEAFF.

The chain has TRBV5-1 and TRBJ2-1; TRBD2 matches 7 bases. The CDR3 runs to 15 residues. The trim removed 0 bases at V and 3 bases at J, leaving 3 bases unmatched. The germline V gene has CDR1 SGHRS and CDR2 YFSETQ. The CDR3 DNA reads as TGCGCCAGCAGCTTGGCCCTAGCGGACTACAATGAGCAGTTCTTC. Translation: CASSLALADYNEQFF.

The CDR3 is CASSLDRGTGEQYF. In DNA form, the CDR3 reads TGCGCCAGCAGCTTGGACAGGGGGACGGGCGAGCAGTACTTC. This chain uses TRBV5-1 with TRBJ2-7; 8 bases are a match to TRBD1. After removal of 0 bases from V and 6 bases from J, the junction contained 5 bases not matched to a gene. The CDR3 spans 14 residues. The V gene's germline CDR1 is SGHRS and CDR2 YFSETQ.

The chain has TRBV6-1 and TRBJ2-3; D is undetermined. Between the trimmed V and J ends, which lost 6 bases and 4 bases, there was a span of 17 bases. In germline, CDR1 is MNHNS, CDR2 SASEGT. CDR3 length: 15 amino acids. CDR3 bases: TGTGCCAGCAGGACCGGGCCGTCGAATCCAGATACGCAGTATTTT. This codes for CASRTGPSNPDTQYF.

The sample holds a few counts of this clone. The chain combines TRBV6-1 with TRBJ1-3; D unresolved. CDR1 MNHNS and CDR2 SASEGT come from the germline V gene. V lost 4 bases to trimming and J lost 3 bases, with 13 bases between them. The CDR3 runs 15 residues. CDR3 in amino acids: CASSVGGNSGNTIYF. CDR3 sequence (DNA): TGTGCCAGCAGTGTCGGAGGGAACAGTGGAAACACCATATATTTT.

Written as DNA, the CDR3 is TGTGCCAGCAGTTACGCGCTCCGGGGGGCGGAAGCTTTCTTT. Translation: CASSYALRGAEAFF. The V and J genes are TRBV6-6 and TRBJ1-1; a weak D match, TRBD1 (6 bases). V gave up 2 bases and J gave up 8 bases, with 15 bases separating them. The length of the CDR3 is 14 residues. Germline assignment: CDR1 MNHNY and CDR2 SVGAGI (reference sequence).

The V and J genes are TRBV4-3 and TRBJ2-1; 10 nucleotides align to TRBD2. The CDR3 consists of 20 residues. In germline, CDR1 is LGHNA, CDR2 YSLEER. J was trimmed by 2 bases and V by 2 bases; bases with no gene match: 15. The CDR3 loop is CASSQSKWGLAGGTYNEQFF. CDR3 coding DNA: TGCGCCAGCAGCCAATCTAAATGGGGGTTAGCGGGAGGCACCTACAATGAGCAGTTCTTC.

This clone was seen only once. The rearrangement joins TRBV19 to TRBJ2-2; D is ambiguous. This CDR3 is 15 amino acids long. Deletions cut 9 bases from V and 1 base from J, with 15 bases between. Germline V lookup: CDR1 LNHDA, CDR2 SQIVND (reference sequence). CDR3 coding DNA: TGTGCCAGCCAAGGGCAAAGAGTGAACACCGGGGAGCTGTTTTTT. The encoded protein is CASQGQRVNTGELFF.

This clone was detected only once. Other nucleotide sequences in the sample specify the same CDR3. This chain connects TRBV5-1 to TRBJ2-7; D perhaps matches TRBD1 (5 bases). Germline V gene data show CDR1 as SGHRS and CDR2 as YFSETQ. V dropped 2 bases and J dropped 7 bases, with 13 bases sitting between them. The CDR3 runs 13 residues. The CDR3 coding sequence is TGCGCCAGCAGCTTAGAAGGGGCTGGGGAGCAGTACTTC. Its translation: CASSLEGAGEQYF.

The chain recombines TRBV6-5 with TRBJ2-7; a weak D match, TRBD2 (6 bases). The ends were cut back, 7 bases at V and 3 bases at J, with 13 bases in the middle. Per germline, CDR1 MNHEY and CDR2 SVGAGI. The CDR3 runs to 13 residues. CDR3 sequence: CASTPPGVYEQYF. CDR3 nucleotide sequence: TGTGCCAGCACCCCCCCGGGGGTCTACGAGCAGTACTTC.

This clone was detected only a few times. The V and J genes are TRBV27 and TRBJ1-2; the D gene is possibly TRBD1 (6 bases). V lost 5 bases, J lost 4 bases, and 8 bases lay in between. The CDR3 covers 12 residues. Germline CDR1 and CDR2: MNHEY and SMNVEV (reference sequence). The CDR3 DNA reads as TGTGCCAGCAGTCTCAGGGGCTATGGCTACACCTTC. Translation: CASSLRGYGYTF.

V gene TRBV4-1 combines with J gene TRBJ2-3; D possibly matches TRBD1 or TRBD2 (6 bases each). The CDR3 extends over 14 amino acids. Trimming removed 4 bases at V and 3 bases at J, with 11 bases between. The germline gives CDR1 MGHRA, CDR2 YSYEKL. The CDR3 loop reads CASSLRGDTDTQYF. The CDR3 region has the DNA TGCGCCAGCAGCCTGAGGGGGGATACAGATACGCAGTATTTT.

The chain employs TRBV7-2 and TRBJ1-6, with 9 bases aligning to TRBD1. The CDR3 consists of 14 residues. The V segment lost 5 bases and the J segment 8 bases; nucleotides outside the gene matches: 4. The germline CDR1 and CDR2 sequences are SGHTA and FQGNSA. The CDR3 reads CASSIQGADSPLHF. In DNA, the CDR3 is TGTGCCAGCAGCATACAGGGGGCGGATTCACCCCTCCACTTT.

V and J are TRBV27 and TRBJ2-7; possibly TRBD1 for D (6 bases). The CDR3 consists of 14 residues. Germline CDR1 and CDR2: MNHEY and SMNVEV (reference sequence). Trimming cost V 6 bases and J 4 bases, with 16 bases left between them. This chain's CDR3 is CASRKRDTIYEQYF. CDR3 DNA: TGTGCCAGCAGAAAAAGGGACACCATTTACGAGCAGTACTTC.

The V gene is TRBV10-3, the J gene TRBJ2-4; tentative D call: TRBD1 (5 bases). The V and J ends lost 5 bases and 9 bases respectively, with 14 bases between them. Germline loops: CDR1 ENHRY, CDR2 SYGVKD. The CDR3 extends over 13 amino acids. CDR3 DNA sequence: TGTGCCATCAGTACCCCCCCTCAGGGCATTCAGTACTTC. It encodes CAISTPPQGIQYF.

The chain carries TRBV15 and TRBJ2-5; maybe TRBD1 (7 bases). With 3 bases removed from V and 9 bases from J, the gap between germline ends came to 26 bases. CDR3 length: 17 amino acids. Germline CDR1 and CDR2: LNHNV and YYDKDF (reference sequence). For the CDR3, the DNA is TGTGCCACCAGCAGGGGCAGGGGGTCGGGGTTCGGAGGGGCCCAGTACTTC. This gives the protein CATSRGRGSGFGGAQYF.

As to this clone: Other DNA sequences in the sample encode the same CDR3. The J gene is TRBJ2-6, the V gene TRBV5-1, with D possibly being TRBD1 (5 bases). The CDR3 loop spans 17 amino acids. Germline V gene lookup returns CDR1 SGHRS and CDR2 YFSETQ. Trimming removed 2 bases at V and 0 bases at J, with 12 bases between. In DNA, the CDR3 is TGCGCCAGCAGCTTAGAAGGGGTGAGCTCTGGGGCCAACGTCCTGACTTTC. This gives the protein CASSLEGVSSGANVLTF.

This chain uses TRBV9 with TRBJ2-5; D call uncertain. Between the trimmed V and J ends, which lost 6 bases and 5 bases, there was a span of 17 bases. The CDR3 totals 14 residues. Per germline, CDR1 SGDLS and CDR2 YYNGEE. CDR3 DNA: TGTGCCAGCACCCAACGCCCTACCGCCGAGACCCAGTACTTC. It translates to CASTQRPTAETQYF.

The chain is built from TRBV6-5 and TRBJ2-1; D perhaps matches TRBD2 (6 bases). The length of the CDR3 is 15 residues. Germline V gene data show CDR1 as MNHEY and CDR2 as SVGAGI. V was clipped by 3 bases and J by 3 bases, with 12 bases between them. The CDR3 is CASSYDGGNYNEQFF. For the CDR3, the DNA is TGTGCCAGCAGTTATGATGGCGGGAACTACAATGAGCAGTTCTTC.

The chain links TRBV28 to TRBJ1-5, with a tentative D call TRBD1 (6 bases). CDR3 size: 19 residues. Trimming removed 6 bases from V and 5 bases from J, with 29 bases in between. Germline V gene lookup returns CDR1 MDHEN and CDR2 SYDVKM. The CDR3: CASSPGWGTQTLVDQPQHF. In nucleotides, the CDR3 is TGTGCCAGCAGCCCAGGTTGGGGGACACAGACCTTAGTTGATCAGCCCCAGCATTTT.